This is a list of T cell receptor beta chains from one sample in a study of T-cell reconstitution after alpha-beta-depleted transplantation in children. In TCRdb, the PCR reads were re-called with MiXCR into one record per CDR3 protein. The sample shows hundreds of thousands of distinct CDR3 sequences, roughly 13% of them seen only once. The sequencing here drew on PBMCs, taken before TCRalphabeta/CD19-depleted stem cell transplant. The receptors originated from a girl aged 2-10 years with congenital amegakaryocytic thrombocytopenia, due to receive a stem cell transplant. Both conserved end residues are part of each CDR3. A D gene is named only where the DNA matches it firmly. Some rows have no size entry. The others give once, few or many, or a class for an expanded clone.

j_call: TRBJ2-1
clone_size: NA
d_call: TRBD2
v_call: TRBV7-2
cdr3_nt: TGTGCCAGCAGCTTAGTTCCTAGCGGGCCTATCTTC
cdr3_aa: CASSLVPSGPIF

j_call: TRBJ2-7
clone_size: few
d_call: NA
v_call: TRBV18
cdr3_nt: TGTGCCAGCTCACCGGTTAGTGGTAACCCCCACGAGCAGTACTTC
cdr3_aa: CASSPVSGNPHEQYF

j_call: TRBJ2-6
clone_size: few
d_call: NA
v_call: TRBV9
cdr3_nt: TGTGCCAGCAGCGTAGAACAGGCGGGACTGACTTTC
cdr3_aa: CASSVEQAGLTF

j_call: TRBJ2-6
clone_size: few
d_call: NA
v_call: TRBV29-1
cdr3_nt: TGCAGCGTTGATTTGTTGTCTGTCGCAGGGGCCAACGTCCTGACTTTC
cdr3_aa: CSVDLLSVAGANVLTF

j_call: TRBJ2-5
clone_size: NA
d_call: TRBD2
v_call: TRBV6-5
cdr3_nt: TGTGCCAGCAGTTACTCGGGCGGGAGGGCATCTGGCGTACGAGAGACCCAGTACTTC
cdr3_aa: CASSYSGGRASGVRETQYF

j_call: TRBJ2-3
clone_size: many
d_call: TRBD2
v_call: TRBV20-1
cdr3_nt: TGCAGTGCTAGACGAGCGGGAGGGCCGGTTGATACGCAGTATTTT
cdr3_aa: CSARRAGGPVDTQYF

j_call: TRBJ1-6
clone_size: many
d_call: NA
v_call: TRBV5-1
cdr3_nt: TGCGCCAGCAGCTTGCGGCAGGGGAGAAATTCACCCCTCCACTTT
cdr3_aa: CASSLRQGRNSPLHF

j_call: TRBJ2-1
clone_size: many
d_call: TRBD2
v_call: TRBV5-1
cdr3_nt: TGCGCCAGCGGACTAGCGGGAGGTCTGTACAATGAGCAGTTCTTC
cdr3_aa: CASGLAGGLYNEQFF

j_call: TRBJ2-7
clone_size: few
d_call: NA
v_call: TRBV2
cdr3_nt: TGTGCCAGCCAAGAATACGAGCAGTACTTC
cdr3_aa: CASQEYEQYF

j_call: TRBJ2-7
clone_size: few
d_call: TRBD2
v_call: TRBV2
cdr3_nt: TGTGCCAGCAGTCGACTAGCGGGAGTAGACTACGAGCAGTACTTC
cdr3_aa: CASSRLAGVDYEQYF

j_call: TRBJ2-7
clone_size: few
d_call: NA
v_call: TRBV14
cdr3_nt: TGTGCCAGCAGCCACGTTCACTGGGAGCAGTACTTC
cdr3_aa: CASSHVHWEQYF

j_call: TRBJ2-7
clone_size: many
d_call: TRBD2
v_call: TRBV20-1
cdr3_nt: TGCAGTGCTAGGCGTCTAGCGGGAGACTACGAGCAGTACTTC
cdr3_aa: CSARRLAGDYEQYF

j_call: TRBJ1-1
clone_size: many
d_call: TRBD1
v_call: TRBV7-6
cdr3_nt: TGTGCCAGCAGCTCTTCCGGGACAGAGAACACTGAAGCTTTCTTT
cdr3_aa: CASSSSGTENTEAFF

j_call: TRBJ2-3
clone_size: few
d_call: TRBD1
v_call: TRBV20-1
cdr3_nt: TGCAGTGCTACGATGGGACAGGGAGGGGATACGCAGTATTTT
cdr3_aa: CSATMGQGGDTQYF

j_call: TRBJ2-7
clone_size: many
d_call: NA
v_call: TRBV10-3
cdr3_nt: TGTGCCATCAAACGGGAGAAAGGCTACGAGCAGTACTTC
cdr3_aa: CAIKREKGYEQYF

j_call: TRBJ2-1
clone_size: many
d_call: TRBD2
v_call: TRBV6-2/TRBV6-3
cdr3_nt: TGTGCCAGCAGTGACCCTGGCGGGAGGGCCTACAATGAGCAGTTCTTC
cdr3_aa: CASSDPGGRAYNEQFF

j_call: TRBJ1-6
clone_size: NA
d_call: NA
v_call: TRBV12-3/TRBV12-4
cdr3_nt: TGTGCCAGCAGTTTGGGGGGTTCAATATCACCCCTCCACTTT
cdr3_aa: CASSLGGSISPLHF

j_call: TRBJ2-3
clone_size: NA
d_call: TRBD2
v_call: TRBV7-8
cdr3_nt: TGTGCCAGCAGCTTAGCCGTCCTAGCGGGAGGGCCCAACACAGATACGCAGTATTTT
cdr3_aa: CASSLAVLAGGPNTDTQYF

j_call: TRBJ2-5
clone_size: few
d_call: NA
v_call: TRBV4-1
cdr3_nt: TGCGCCAGCTCCGTAGGGAGGAGAGAGACCCAGTACTTC
cdr3_aa: CASSVGRRETQYF

j_call: TRBJ1-5
clone_size: many
d_call: NA
v_call: TRBV29-1
cdr3_nt: TGCAGCGTTGAAGATCCTGGGGGGAGTCAGCCCCAGCATTTT
cdr3_aa: CSVEDPGGSQPQHF